This T cell receptor (beta chain) was profiled in a study of T cell repertoires in cytomegalovirus infection. Study overall: Indicated by public TCR beta signatures were CMV infection and matching HLA type.

Details on this clonotype: The target antigen is unknown.

Study outcomes and limitations: HLA-C-restricted CMV clonotypes gave the most frequent clonotype in two of eight donors. Carriers of CMV plus the relevant HLA were identified by cumulative public TCR beta family frequency.

Trimming stripped 0 bases from V and 2 bases from J, with 7 bases between. Germline lookup yields CDR1 SGHVS and CDR2 FQNEAQ. The CDR3 extends over 14 amino acids. TCRdb passed the reads through MiXCR, listing each CDR3 protein once. This sample has 270,000 or so distinct CDR3 sequences, with approximately 17% found just once. Input material: CD8+ T cells from PBMCs. The receptor comes from a human donor in good health (CMV status not recorded). Some clones in this sample may be carry-over from other donors' samples. The rearrangement joins TRBV7-8 to TRBJ1-2, with D possibly TRBD1 on 5 matching bases. This chain's CDR3 is CASSLAQANYGYTF. The CDR3 DNA sequence: TGTGCCAGCAGCTTAGCACAGGCCAACTATGGCTACACCTTC.